The rows below give T cell receptor beta chains drawn from one sample of a study of cytomegalovirus exposure and HLA in healthy donors. Generated by immunoSEQ multiplex PCR, the TCRdb table keeps only in-frame clones and is missing some. The sample lists about 280,000 clones, roughly 88% occurring once. Sequencing input: PBMCs. All receptors come from a young woman in good health and CMV-seronegative. Each CDR3 is given with its conserved first and last residue. A D gene is named only where the DNA matches it firmly. The listing skips clone size in some rows; elsewhere it reads once, few, many or a size class.

v_call: TRBV25-1; clone_size: -; j_call: TRBJ2-3; d_call: TRBD1; cdr3_length: 15; cdr3_nt: TGTGCCAGCAAGGAGTGGGACAGGGGAACAGATACGCAGTATTTT; cdr3_aa: CASKEWDRGTDTQYF
v_call: TRBV6-5; clone_size: -; j_call: TRBJ1-4; d_call: -; cdr3_length: 14; cdr3_nt: TGTGCCAGCAGCCTGAGTCCAACTAATGAAAAACTGTTTTTT; cdr3_aa: CASSLSPTNEKLFF
v_call: TRBV9; clone_size: -; j_call: TRBJ2-7; d_call: -; cdr3_length: 15; cdr3_nt: TGTGCCAGCAGCGTAGGGCAGGGGAACTCCTACGAGCAGTACTTC; cdr3_aa: CASSVGQGNSYEQYF
v_call: TRBV7-2; clone_size: -; j_call: TRBJ2-3; d_call: -; cdr3_length: 15; cdr3_nt: TGTGCCAGCAGCTTAGTCTCGCGTAGCACAGATACGCAGTATTTT; cdr3_aa: CASSLVSRSTDTQYF
v_call: TRBV7-8; clone_size: -; j_call: TRBJ1-1; d_call: TRBD1; cdr3_length: 14; cdr3_nt: TGTGCCAGCAGCTTGGGACAGGTGAACACTGAAGCTTTCTTT; cdr3_aa: CASSLGQVNTEAFF
v_call: TRBV14; clone_size: -; j_call: TRBJ1-1; d_call: -; cdr3_length: 15; cdr3_nt: TGTGCCAGCAGCCAAGCCCAGGGTTGGAACACTGAAGCTTTCTTT; cdr3_aa: CASSQAQGWNTEAFF
v_call: TRBV9; clone_size: -; j_call: TRBJ2-7; d_call: TRBD1; cdr3_length: 12; cdr3_nt: TGTGCCAGCAGCGGGGACAGGGGCCTCCTCCACTTC; cdr3_aa: CASSGDRGLLHF
v_call: TRBV4-1; clone_size: -; j_call: TRBJ2-5; d_call: -; cdr3_length: 13; cdr3_nt: TGCGCCAGCAGCCGCCCAGGGGTGGAGACCCAGTACTTC; cdr3_aa: CASSRPGVETQYF
v_call: TRBV28; clone_size: -; j_call: TRBJ1-1; d_call: -; cdr3_length: 13; cdr3_nt: TGTGCCAGCAGCTACGCGGCGGGGGCTGAAGCTTTCTTT; cdr3_aa: CASSYAAGAEAFF
v_call: TRBV19; clone_size: once; j_call: TRBJ2-2; d_call: -; cdr3_length: 16; cdr3_nt: TGTGCCAGTAGTGGGGTCGGGGTAAAGAACACCGGGGAGCTGTTTTTT; cdr3_aa: CASSGVGVKNTGELFF
v_call: TRBV27; clone_size: few; j_call: TRBJ1-6; d_call: -; cdr3_length: 16; cdr3_nt: TGTGCCAGCAGTCCCCGTCCCAGGGTTGGTAATTCACCCCTCCACTTT; cdr3_aa: CASSPRPRVGNSPLHF
v_call: TRBV7-9; clone_size: -; j_call: TRBJ2-7; d_call: -; cdr3_length: 14; cdr3_nt: TGTGCCAGCAGCTTATTGGGGGGTACCTACGAGCAGTACTTC; cdr3_aa: CASSLLGGTYEQYF
v_call: TRBV7-2; clone_size: -; j_call: TRBJ2-1; d_call: -; cdr3_length: 16; cdr3_nt: TGTGCCAGCAGCCCTTTATGGGGGGACGGTAACAATGAGCAGTTCTTC; cdr3_aa: CASSPLWGDGNNEQFF
v_call: TRBV7-2; clone_size: -; j_call: TRBJ1-2; d_call: -; cdr3_length: 12; cdr3_nt: TGTGCCAGCAGCTTAGAGGGGTACGGCTACACCTTC; cdr3_aa: CASSLEGYGYTF
v_call: TRBV5-1; clone_size: -; j_call: TRBJ2-1; d_call: -; cdr3_length: 12; cdr3_nt: TGCGCCAGCAGCTTTCGTAGACAAGAGCAGTTCTTC; cdr3_aa: CASSFRRQEQFF
v_call: TRBV6-1; clone_size: -; j_call: TRBJ1-5; d_call: -; cdr3_length: 12; cdr3_nt: TGTGCCAGCAGTATACTCAATCAGCCCCAGCATTTT; cdr3_aa: CASSILNQPQHF
v_call: TRBV7-6; clone_size: -; j_call: TRBJ2-3; d_call: TRBD2; cdr3_length: 14; cdr3_nt: TGTGCCAGCAGCTTAGAAGGACTAGCAGATACGCAGTATTTT; cdr3_aa: CASSLEGLADTQYF
v_call: TRBV6-1; clone_size: -; j_call: TRBJ2-6; d_call: TRBD1; cdr3_length: 18; cdr3_nt: TGTGCCAGCAGTGCCCTTCGACAGGGGACCTCTGGGGCCAACGTCCTGACTTTC; cdr3_aa: CASSALRQGTSGANVLTF
v_call: TRBV28; clone_size: -; j_call: TRBJ1-2; d_call: -; cdr3_length: 15; cdr3_nt: TGTGCCAGCAGCAAATACGTATCGGGAGGCCTTGGCTACACCTTC; cdr3_aa: CASSKYVSGGLGYTF
v_call: TRBV7-8; clone_size: once; j_call: TRBJ2-7; d_call: TRBD2; cdr3_length: 21; cdr3_nt: TGTGCCAGCAGCCCCCCACTAACCGGGACTAGCGGGACTCGAAGCTCCTACGAGCAGTACTTC; cdr3_aa: CASSPPLTGTSGTRSSYEQYF
v_call: TRBV9; clone_size: -; j_call: TRBJ2-7; d_call: -; cdr3_length: 15; cdr3_nt: TGTGCCAGCAGCGTAGGCCCAGGGGAGTACTACGAGCAGTACTTC; cdr3_aa: CASSVGPGEYYEQYF
v_call: TRBV25-1; clone_size: -; j_call: TRBJ2-1; d_call: TRBD2; cdr3_length: 15; cdr3_nt: TGTGCCAGCAGTCCGACTAGCGGGAGTCTCGATGAGCAGTTCTTC; cdr3_aa: CASSPTSGSLDEQFF
v_call: TRBV7-8; clone_size: -; j_call: TRBJ2-3; d_call: -; cdr3_length: 13; cdr3_nt: TGTGCCAGCAGCTCCGGGGAGACAGATACGCAGTATTTT; cdr3_aa: CASSSGETDTQYF
v_call: TRBV9; clone_size: once; j_call: TRBJ2-1; d_call: TRBD2; cdr3_length: 16; cdr3_nt: TGTGCCAGCAGCTTAGGGGGACTAGCTCTAAGCGATGAGCAGTTCTTC; cdr3_aa: CASSLGGLALSDEQFF
v_call: TRBV6-1; clone_size: -; j_call: TRBJ2-2; d_call: TRBD2; cdr3_length: 22; cdr3_nt: TGTGCCAGCAGTGAAGTAGGCAGGGCCAACTTAGCGGGAGGGCCGAACACCGGGGAGCTGTTTTTT; cdr3_aa: CASSEVGRANLAGGPNTGELFF
v_call: TRBV27; clone_size: -; j_call: TRBJ1-3; d_call: -; cdr3_length: 13; cdr3_nt: TGTGCCAGCAGCCCATCCCGAGTGGACACCATATATTTT; cdr3_aa: CASSPSRVDTIYF
v_call: TRBV7-9; clone_size: -; j_call: TRBJ2-7; d_call: TRBD2; cdr3_length: 14; cdr3_nt: TGTGCCAGCAGCTACTCTAGCGGGAGCTCCGAGCAGTACTTC; cdr3_aa: CASSYSSGSSEQYF
v_call: TRBV2; clone_size: many; j_call: TRBJ2-7; d_call: TRBD1; cdr3_length: 16; cdr3_nt: TGTGCCAGCAGTATAGGACAGGTCATGATCGGCTACGAGCAGTACTTC; cdr3_aa: CASSIGQVMIGYEQYF
v_call: TRBV19; clone_size: -; j_call: TRBJ1-5; d_call: -; cdr3_length: 15; cdr3_nt: TGTGCCAGTAGTATGATGGCCGTGGGAGGTCAGCCCCAGCATTTT; cdr3_aa: CASSMMAVGGQPQHF
v_call: TRBV19; clone_size: -; j_call: TRBJ2-7; d_call: TRBD1; cdr3_length: 16; cdr3_nt: TGTGCCAGTAGCCTCACCGTCGGGACAGGCGACTACGAGCAGTACTTC; cdr3_aa: CASSLTVGTGDYEQYF
v_call: TRBV9; clone_size: -; j_call: TRBJ2-1; d_call: -; cdr3_length: 11; cdr3_nt: TGTGCCAGCAGCGTACCGGGTGAGCAGTTCTTC; cdr3_aa: CASSVPGEQFF
v_call: TRBV6-5; clone_size: -; j_call: TRBJ2-5; d_call: TRBD1; cdr3_length: 13; cdr3_nt: TGTGCCAGCAGTCCTGACAGGGGGGAGACCCAGTACTTC; cdr3_aa: CASSPDRGETQYF
v_call: TRBV9; clone_size: -; j_call: TRBJ2-6; d_call: -; cdr3_length: 16; cdr3_nt: TGTGCCAGCAGCGTGTACAGGAGCTCTGGGGCCAACGTCCTGACTTTC; cdr3_aa: CASSVYRSSGANVLTF
v_call: TRBV5-4; clone_size: -; j_call: TRBJ1-6; d_call: TRBD1; cdr3_length: 19; cdr3_nt: TGTGCCAGCAGCCCCTGGACAGGGATCGTCGGGGCGAATAATTCACCCCTCCACTTT; cdr3_aa: CASSPWTGIVGANNSPLHF
v_call: TRBV4-2; clone_size: -; j_call: TRBJ1-1; d_call: -; cdr3_length: 16; cdr3_nt: TGTGCCAGCAGCCAAGCTATTCGGGGGGCGATTACTGAAGCTTTCTTT; cdr3_aa: CASSQAIRGAITEAFF
v_call: TRBV15; clone_size: -; j_call: TRBJ1-5; d_call: -; cdr3_length: 15; cdr3_nt: TGTGCCACCAGCAGAGAGGGAGGGGTTGTTCAGCCCCAGCATTTT; cdr3_aa: CATSREGGVVQPQHF
v_call: TRBV7-2; clone_size: -; j_call: TRBJ2-5; d_call: TRBD2; cdr3_length: 15; cdr3_nt: TGTGCCAGCAGTCCGACTAGCGGGAGAGGGGGGACCCAGTACTTC; cdr3_aa: CASSPTSGRGGTQYF
v_call: TRBV28; clone_size: once; j_call: TRBJ2-5; d_call: TRBD1; cdr3_length: 16; cdr3_nt: TGTGCCAGCAGTTTTTGGGACAGGGTAATTGAGGAGACCCAGTACTTC; cdr3_aa: CASSFWDRVIEETQYF
v_call: TRBV23-1; clone_size: -; j_call: TRBJ2-7; d_call: TRBD1; cdr3_length: 15; cdr3_nt: TGCGCCAGCCAGTCAGGGGGTAAGAGTTCCTACGAGCAGTACTTC; cdr3_aa: CASQSGGKSSYEQYF
v_call: TRBV6-6; clone_size: -; j_call: TRBJ2-7; d_call: TRBD2; cdr3_length: 14; cdr3_nt: TGTGCCAGCAGTTACTCGACTAGCGGAAGCGAGCAGTACTTC; cdr3_aa: CASSYSTSGSEQYF
v_call: TRBV6-1; clone_size: -; j_call: TRBJ1-3; d_call: -; cdr3_length: 13; cdr3_nt: TGTGCCAGCAGAGGGAGCTCTGGAAACACCATATATTTT; cdr3_aa: CASRGSSGNTIYF
v_call: TRBV4-1; clone_size: -; j_call: TRBJ2-1; d_call: TRBD2; cdr3_length: 16; cdr3_nt: TGCGCCAGCAGCCAAGTTTTAGCGGGAGTACGAAATGAGCAGTTCTTC; cdr3_aa: CASSQVLAGVRNEQFF
v_call: TRBV7-9; clone_size: -; j_call: TRBJ2-5; d_call: TRBD1; cdr3_length: 15; cdr3_nt: TGTGCCAGCAGCTCGTCCCCAGGGGGCCGGGAGACCCAGTACTTC; cdr3_aa: CASSSSPGGRETQYF
v_call: TRBV15; clone_size: once; j_call: TRBJ2-3; d_call: -; cdr3_length: 17; cdr3_nt: TGTGCCACCAGCAGAGATTTCCCTATAGCGGAGACAGATACGCAGTATTTT; cdr3_aa: CATSRDFPIAETDTQYF
v_call: TRBV28; clone_size: once; j_call: TRBJ2-7; d_call: TRBD2; cdr3_length: 17; cdr3_nt: TGTGCCAGCAGTTTAGCAGGACCGGGACTAGCGGTCTACGAGCAGTACTTC; cdr3_aa: CASSLAGPGLAVYEQYF